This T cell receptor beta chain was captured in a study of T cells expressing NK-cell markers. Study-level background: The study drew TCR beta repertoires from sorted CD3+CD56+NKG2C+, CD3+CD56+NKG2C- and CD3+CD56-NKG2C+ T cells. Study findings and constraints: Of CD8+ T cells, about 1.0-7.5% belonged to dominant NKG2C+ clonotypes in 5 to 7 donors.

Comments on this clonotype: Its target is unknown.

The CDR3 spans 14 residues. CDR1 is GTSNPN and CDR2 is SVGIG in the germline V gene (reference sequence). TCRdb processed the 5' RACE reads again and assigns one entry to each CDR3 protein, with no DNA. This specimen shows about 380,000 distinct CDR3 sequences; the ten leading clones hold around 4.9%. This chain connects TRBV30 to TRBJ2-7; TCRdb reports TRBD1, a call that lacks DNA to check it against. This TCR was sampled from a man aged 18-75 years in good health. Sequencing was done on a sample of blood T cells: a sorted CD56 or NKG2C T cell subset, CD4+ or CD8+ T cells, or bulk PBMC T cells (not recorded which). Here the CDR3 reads CAMTRQGDPYEQYF.